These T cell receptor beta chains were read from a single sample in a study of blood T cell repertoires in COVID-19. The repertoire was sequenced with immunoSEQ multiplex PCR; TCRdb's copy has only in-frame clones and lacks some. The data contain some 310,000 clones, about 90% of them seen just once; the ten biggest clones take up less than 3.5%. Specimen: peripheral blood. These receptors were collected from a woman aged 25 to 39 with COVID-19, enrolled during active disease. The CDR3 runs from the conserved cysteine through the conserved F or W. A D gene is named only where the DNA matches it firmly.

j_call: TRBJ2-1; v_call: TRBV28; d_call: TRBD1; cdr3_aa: CASSSRTGPAGLTLYNEQFF
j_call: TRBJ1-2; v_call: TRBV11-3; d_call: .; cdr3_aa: CASSLGGSGYTF
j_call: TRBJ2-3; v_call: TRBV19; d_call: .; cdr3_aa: CASGGTGTDTQYF
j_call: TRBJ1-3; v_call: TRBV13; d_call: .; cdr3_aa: CASSLAGRTGNTIYF
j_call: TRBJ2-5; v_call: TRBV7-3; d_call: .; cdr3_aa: CASSLGVGTTETQYF
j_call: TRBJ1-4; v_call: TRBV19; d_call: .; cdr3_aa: CASTQTGTGSEKLFF
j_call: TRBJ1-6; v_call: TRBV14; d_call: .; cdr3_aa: CASSQALGRNSPLHF
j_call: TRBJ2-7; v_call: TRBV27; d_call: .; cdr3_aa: CASSPRQVYYEQYF
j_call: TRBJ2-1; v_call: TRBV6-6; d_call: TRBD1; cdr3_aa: CASSPPRTGGNEQFF
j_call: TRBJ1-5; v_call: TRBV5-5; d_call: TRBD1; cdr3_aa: CASSLGTGLQPQHF